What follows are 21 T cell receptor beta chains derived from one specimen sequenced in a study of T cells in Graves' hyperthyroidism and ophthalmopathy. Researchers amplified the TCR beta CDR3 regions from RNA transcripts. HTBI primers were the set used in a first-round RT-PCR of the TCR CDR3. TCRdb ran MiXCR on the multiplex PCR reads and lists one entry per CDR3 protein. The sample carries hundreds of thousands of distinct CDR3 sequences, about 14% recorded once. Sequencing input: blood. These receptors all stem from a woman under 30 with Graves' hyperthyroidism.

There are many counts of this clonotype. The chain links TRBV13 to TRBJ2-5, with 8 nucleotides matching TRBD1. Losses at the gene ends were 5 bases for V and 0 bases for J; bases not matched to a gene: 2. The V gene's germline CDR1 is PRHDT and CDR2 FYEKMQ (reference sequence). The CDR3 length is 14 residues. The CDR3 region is CASSADRDQETQYF. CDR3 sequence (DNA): TGTGCCAGCAGCGCGGACAGGGACCAAGAGACCCAGTACTTC. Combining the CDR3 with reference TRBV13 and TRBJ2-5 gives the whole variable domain AAGVIQSPRHLIKEKRETATLKCYPIPRHDTVYWYQQGPGQDPQFLISFYEKMQSDKGSIPDRFSAQQFSDYHSELNMSSLELGDSALYFCASSADRDQETQYFGPGTRLLVL.

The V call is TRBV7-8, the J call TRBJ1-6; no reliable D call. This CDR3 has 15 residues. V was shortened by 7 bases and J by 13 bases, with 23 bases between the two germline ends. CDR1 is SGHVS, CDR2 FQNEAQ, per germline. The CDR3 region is CASTLTHSRGSPLHF. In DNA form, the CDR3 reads TGTGCCAGCACCCTTACACACTCTAGAGGGAGCCCCCTCCACTTT.

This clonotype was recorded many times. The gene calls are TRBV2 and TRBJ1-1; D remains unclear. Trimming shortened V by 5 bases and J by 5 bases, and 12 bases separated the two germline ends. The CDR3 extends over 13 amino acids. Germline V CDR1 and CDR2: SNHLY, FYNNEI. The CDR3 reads CASSHSGGTEAFF. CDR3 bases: TGTGCCAGCAGTCACAGCGGTGGGACTGAAGCTTTCTTT.

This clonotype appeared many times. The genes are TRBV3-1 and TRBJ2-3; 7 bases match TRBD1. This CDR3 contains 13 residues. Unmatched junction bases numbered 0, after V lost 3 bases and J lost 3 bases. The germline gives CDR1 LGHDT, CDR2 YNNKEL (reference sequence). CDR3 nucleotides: TGTGCCAGCAGCCAGACAGGGACAGATACGCAGTATTTT. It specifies CASSQTGTDTQYF.

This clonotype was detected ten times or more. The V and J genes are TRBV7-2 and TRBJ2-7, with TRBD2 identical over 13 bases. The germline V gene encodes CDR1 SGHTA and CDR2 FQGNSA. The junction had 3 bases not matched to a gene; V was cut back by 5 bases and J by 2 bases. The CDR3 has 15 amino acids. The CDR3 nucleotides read TGTGCCAGCAGCCTGGGACTAGCGGGAACCTACGAGCAGTACTTC. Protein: CASSLGLAGTYEQYF. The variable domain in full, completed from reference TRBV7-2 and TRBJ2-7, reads GAGVSQSPSNKVTEKGKDVELRCDPISGHTALYWYRQSLGQGLEFLIYFQGNSAPDKSGLPSDRFSAERTGGSVSTLTIQRTQQEDSAVYLCASSLGLAGTYEQYFGPGTRLTVT.

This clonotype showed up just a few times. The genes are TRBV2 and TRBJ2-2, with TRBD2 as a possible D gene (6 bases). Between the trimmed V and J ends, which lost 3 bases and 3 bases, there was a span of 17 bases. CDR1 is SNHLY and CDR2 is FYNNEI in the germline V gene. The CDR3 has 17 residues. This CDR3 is CASSDYTGTPYTGELFF. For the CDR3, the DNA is TGTGCCAGCAGTGATTACACCGGGACTCCCTACACCGGGGAGCTGTTTTTT.

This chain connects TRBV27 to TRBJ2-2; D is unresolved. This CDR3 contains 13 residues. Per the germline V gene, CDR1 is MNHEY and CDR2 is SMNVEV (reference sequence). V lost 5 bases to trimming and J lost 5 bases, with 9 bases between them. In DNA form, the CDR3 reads TGTGCCAGCAGTCCCCAATGGACCGGGGAGCTGTTTTTT. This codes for CASSPQWTGELFF.

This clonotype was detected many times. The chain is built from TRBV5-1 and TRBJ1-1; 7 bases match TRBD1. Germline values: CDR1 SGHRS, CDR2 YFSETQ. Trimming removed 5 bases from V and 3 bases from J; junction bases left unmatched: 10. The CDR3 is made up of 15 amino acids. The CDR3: CASSRGGSTDTEAFF. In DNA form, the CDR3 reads TGCGCCAGCAGTAGAGGGGGCTCGACGGACACTGAAGCTTTCTTT.

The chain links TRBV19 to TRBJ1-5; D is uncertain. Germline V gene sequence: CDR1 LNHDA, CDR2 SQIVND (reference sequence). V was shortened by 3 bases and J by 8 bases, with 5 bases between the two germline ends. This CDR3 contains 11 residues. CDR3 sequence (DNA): TGTGCCAGTAGTATCGGGGAGCCCCAGCATTTT. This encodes CASSIGEPQHF.

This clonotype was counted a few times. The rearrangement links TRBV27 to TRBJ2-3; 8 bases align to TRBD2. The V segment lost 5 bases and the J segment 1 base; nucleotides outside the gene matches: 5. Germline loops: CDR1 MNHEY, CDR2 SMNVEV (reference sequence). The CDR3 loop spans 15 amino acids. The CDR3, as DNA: TGTGCCAGCAGTGAGCTCGGGGGGGGCACAGATACGCAGTATTTT. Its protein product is CASSELGGGTDTQYF.

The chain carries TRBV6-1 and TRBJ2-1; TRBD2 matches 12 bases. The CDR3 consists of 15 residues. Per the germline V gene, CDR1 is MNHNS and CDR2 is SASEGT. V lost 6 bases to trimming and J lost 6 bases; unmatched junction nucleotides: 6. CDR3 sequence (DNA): TGTGCCAGCAGGCTAGCGGGAGGGCCAATCAATGAGCAGTTCTTC. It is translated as CASRLAGGPINEQFF.

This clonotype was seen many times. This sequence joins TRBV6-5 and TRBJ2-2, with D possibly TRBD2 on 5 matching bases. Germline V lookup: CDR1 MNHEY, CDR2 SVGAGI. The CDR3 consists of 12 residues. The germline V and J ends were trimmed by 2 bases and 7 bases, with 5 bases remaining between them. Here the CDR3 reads CASSYGGGELFF. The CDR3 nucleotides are TGTGCCAGCAGTTACGGAGGCGGGGAGCTGTTTTTT.

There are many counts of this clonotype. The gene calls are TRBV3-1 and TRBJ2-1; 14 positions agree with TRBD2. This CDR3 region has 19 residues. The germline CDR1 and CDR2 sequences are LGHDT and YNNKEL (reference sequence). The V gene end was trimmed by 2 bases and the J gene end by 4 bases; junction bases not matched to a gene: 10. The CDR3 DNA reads TGTGCCAGCAGCCAACTCCCGGGACTAGCGGGAGACTTTTACAATGAGCAGTTCTTC. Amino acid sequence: CASSQLPGLAGDFYNEQFF.

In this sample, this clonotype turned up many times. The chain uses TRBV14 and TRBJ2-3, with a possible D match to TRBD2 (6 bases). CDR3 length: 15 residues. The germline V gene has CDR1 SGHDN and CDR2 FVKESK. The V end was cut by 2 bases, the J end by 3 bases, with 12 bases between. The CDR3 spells CASSQWRAETDTQYF. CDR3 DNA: TGTGCCAGCAGCCAATGGAGGGCCGAGACAGATACGCAGTATTTT.

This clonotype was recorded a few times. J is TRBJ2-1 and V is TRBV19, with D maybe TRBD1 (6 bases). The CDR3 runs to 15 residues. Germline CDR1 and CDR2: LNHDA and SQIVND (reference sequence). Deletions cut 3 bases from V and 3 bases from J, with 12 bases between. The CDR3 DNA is TGTGCCAGTAGTATTGTCAGGGGAAACTACAATGAGCAGTTCTTC. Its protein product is CASSIVRGNYNEQFF.

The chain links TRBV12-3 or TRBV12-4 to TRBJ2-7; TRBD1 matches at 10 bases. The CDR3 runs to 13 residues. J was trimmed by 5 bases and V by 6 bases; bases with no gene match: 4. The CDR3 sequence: CASRTTGGDEQYF. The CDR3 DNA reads TGTGCCAGCAGGACGACAGGGGGCGACGAGCAGTACTTC.

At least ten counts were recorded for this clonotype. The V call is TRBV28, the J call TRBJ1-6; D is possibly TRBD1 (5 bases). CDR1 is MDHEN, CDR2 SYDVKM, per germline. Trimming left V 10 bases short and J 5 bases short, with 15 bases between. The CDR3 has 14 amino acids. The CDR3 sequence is CATSQGINNSPLHF. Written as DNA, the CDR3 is TGTGCCACCTCCCAGGGCATTAATAATTCACCCCTCCACTTT.

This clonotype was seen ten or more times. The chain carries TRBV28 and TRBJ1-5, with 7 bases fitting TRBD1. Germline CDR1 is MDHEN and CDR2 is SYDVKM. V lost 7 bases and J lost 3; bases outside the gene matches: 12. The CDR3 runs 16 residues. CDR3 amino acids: CASTPAAGQVNQPQHF. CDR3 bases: TGTGCCAGCACCCCCGCGGCTGGACAGGTCAATCAGCCCCAGCATTTT.

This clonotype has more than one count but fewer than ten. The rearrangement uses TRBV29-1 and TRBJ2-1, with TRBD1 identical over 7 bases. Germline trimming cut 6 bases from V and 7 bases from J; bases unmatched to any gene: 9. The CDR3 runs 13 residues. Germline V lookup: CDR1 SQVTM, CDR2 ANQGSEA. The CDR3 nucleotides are TGCAGCGTATCCGCAACCAGGGGGAATGAGCAGTTCTTC. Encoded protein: CSVSATRGNEQFF.

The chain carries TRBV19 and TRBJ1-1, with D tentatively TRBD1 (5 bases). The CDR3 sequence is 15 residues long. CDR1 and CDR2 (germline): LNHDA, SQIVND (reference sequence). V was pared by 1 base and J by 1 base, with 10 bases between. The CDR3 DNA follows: TGTGCCAGTAGTATAGGGGCAGGGACGAACACTGAAGCTTTCTTT. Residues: CASSIGAGTNTEAFF.

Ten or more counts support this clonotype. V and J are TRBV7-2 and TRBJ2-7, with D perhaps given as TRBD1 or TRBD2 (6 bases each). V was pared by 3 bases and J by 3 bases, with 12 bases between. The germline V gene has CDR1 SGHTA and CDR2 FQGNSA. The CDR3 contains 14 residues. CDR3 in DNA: TGTGCCAGCAGCTTGGAGGCGGGACACTACGAGCAGTACTTC. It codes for CASSLEAGHYEQYF.